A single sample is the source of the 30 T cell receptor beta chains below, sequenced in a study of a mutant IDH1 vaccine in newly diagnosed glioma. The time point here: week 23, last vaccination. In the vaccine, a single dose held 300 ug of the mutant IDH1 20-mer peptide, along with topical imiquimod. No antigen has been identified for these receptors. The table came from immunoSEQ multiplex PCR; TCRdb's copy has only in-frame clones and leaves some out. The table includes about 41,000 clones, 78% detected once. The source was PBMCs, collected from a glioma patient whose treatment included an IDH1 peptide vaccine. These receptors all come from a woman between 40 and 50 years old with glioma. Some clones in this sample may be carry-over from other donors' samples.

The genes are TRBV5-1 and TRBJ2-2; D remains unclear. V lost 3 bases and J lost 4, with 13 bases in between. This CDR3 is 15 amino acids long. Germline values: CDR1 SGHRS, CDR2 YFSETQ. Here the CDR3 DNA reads TGCGCCAGCAGCTCTGAGTGGGGATCCACCGGGGAGCTGTTTTTT. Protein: CASSSEWGSTGELFF.

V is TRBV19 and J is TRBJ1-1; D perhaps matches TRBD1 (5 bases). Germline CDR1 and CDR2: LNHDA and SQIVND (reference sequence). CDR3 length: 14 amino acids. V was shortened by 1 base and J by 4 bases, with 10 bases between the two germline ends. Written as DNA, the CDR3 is TGTGCCAGTAGTATAGGGGGCGAGTCCACTGAAGCTTTCTTT. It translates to CASSIGGESTEAFF.

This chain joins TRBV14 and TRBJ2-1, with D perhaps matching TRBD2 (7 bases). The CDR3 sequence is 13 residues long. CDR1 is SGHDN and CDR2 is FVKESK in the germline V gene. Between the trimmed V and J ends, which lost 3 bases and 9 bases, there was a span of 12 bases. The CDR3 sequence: CASSQGGLVEQFF. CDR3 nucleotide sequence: TGTGCCAGCAGCCAGGGGGGGCTTGTTGAGCAGTTCTTC.

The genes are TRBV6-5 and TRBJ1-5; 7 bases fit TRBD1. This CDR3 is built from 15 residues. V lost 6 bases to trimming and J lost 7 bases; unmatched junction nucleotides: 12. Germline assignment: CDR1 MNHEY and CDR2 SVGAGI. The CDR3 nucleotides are TGTGCCAGCAGCCCTAGACAGGGTTCAGGGCAGCCCCAGCATTTT. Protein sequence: CASSPRQGSGQPQHF.

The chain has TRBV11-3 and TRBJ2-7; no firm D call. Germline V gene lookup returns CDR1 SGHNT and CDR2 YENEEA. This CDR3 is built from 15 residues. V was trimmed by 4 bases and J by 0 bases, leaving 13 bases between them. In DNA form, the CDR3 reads TGTGCCAGCAGCTCCCGTGCAGTCCTCTCCTACGAGCAGTACTTC. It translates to CASSSRAVLSYEQYF.

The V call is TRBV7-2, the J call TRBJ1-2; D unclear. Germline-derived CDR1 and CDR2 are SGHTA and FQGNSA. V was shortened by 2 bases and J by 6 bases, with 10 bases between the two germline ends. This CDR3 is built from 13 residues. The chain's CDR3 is CASSLLVHHGYTF. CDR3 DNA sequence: TGTGCCAGCAGCTTATTGGTGCATCATGGCTACACCTTC.

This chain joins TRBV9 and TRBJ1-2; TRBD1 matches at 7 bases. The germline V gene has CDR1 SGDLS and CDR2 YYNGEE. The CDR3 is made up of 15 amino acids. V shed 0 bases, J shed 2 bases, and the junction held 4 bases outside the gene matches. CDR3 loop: CASSVGGQANYGYTF. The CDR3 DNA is TGTGCCAGCAGCGTAGGAGGACAGGCAAACTATGGCTACACCTTC.

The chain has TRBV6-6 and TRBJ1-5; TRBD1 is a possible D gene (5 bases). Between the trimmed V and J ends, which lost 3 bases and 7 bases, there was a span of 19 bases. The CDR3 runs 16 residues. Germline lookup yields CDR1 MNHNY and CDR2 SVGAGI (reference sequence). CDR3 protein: CASSYSGQGRRQPQHF. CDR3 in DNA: TGTGCCAGCAGTTATAGCGGTCAGGGCAGGCGGCAGCCCCAGCATTTT.

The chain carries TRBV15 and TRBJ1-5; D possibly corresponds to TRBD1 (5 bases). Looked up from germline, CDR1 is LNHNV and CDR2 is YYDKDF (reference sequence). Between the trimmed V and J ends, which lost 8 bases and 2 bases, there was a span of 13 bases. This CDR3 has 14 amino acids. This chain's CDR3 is CATHAGGGNQPQHF. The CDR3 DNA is TGTGCCACCCACGCCGGGGGAGGCAATCAGCCCCAGCATTTT. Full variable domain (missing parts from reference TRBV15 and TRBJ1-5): DAMVIQNPRYQVTQFGKPVTLSCSQTLNHNVMYWYQQKSSQAPKLLFHYYDKDFNNEADTPDNFQSRRPNTSFCFLDIRSPGLGDTAMYLCATHAGGGNQPQHFGDGTRLSIL.

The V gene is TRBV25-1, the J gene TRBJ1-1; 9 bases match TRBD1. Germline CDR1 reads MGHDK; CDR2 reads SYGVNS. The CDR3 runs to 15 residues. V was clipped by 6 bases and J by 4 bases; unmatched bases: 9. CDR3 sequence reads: CASSPTPQGATEAFF. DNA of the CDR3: TGTGCCAGCAGCCCCACCCCACAGGGGGCCACTGAAGCTTTCTTT.

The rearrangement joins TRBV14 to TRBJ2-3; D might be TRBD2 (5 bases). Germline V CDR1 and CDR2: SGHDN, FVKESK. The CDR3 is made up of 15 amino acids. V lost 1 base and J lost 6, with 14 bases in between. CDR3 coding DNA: TGTGCCAGCAGCCAAGCGGCGGGCAAATTCGATACGCAGTATTTT. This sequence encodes CASSQAAGKFDTQYF.

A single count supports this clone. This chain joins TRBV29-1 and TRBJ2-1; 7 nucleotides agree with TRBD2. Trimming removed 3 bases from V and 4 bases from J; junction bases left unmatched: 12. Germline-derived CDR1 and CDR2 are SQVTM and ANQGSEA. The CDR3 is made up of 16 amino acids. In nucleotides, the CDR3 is TGCAGCGTTGACGGCGCCCCCGGACTAGAGTACAATGAGCAGTTCTTC. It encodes CSVDGAPGLEYNEQFF.

The CDR3 sequence: CASSPGPQETQYF. The CDR3 DNA sequence: TGCGCCAGCAGCCCGGGACCCCAAGAGACCCAGTACTTC. The rearrangement joins TRBV5-1 to TRBJ2-5; D is perhaps TRBD1 or TRBD2 (5 bases each). The V gene's germline CDR1 is SGHRS and CDR2 YFSETQ. The germline V and J ends were trimmed by 4 bases and 1 base, with 8 bases remaining between them. This CDR3 has 13 amino acids.

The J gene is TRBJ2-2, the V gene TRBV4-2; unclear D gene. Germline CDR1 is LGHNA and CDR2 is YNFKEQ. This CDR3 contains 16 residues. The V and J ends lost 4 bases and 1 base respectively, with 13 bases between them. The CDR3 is CASSPARGLNTGELFF. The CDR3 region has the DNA TGTGCCAGCAGCCCCGCAAGAGGATTGAACACCGGGGAGCTGTTTTTT.

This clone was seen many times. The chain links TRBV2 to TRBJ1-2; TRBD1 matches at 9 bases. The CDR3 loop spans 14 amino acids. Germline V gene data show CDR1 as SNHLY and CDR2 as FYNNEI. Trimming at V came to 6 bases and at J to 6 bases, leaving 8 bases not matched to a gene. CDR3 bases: TGTGCCAGCAGGGCCACAGGGGGCTGGGATGGCTACACCTTC. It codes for CASRATGGWDGYTF.

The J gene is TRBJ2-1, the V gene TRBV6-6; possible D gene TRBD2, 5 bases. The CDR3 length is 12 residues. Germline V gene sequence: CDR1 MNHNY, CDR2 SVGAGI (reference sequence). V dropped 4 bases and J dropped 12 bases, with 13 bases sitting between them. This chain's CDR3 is CASSSGFTPQFF. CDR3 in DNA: TGTGCCAGCAGTTCGGGATTTACGCCGCAGTTCTTC.

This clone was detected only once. The DNA of the CDR3 is TGTGCCAGCAGTCCAGAGTATTCTGGAAACACCATATATTTT. It codes for CASSPEYSGNTIYF. This sequence joins TRBV2 and TRBJ1-3; D remains unclear. V lost 5 bases and J 1 base, leaving 9 bases between the germline ends. This CDR3 has 14 residues. Germline lookup yields CDR1 SNHLY and CDR2 FYNNEI. Based on the CDR3 plus reference TRBV2 and TRBJ1-3, the full variable domain is EPEVTQTPSHQVTQMGQEVILRCVPISNHLYFYWYRQILGQKVEFLVSFYNNEISEKSEIFDDQFSVERPDGSNFTLKIRSTKLEDSAMYFCASSPEYSGNTIYFGEGSWLTVV.

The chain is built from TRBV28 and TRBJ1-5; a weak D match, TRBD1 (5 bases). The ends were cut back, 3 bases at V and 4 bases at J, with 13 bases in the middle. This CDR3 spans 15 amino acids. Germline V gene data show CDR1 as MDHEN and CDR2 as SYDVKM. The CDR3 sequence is CASSFFLGENQPQHF. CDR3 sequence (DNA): TGTGCCAGCAGTTTCTTTCTAGGGGAAAATCAGCCCCAGCATTTT.

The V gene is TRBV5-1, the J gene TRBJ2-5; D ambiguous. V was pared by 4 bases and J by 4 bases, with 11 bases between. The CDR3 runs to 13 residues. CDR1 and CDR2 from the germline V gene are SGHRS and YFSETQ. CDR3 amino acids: CASSGPRAETQYF. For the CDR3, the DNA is TGCGCCAGCAGCGGGCCCCGGGCAGAGACCCAGTACTTC.

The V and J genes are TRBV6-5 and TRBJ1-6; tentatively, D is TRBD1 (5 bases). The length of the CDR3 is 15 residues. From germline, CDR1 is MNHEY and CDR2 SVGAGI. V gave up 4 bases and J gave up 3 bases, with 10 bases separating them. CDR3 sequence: CASSSDSDYNSPLHF. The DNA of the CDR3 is TGTGCCAGCAGTTCCGACAGTGACTATAATTCACCCCTCCACTTT.

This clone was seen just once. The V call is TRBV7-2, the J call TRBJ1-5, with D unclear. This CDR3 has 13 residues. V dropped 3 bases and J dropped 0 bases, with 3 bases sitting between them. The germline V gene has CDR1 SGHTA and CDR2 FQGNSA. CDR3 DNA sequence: TGTGCCAGCAGCTTCCATAGCAATCAGCCCCAGCATTTT. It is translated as CASSFHSNQPQHF.

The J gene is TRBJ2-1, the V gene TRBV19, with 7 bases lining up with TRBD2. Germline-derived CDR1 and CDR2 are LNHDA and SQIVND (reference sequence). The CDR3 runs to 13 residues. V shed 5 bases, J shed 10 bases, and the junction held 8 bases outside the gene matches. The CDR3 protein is CASSGARGGEQFF. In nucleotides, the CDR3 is TGTGCCAGTAGTGGAGCTAGGGGAGGGGAGCAGTTCTTC.

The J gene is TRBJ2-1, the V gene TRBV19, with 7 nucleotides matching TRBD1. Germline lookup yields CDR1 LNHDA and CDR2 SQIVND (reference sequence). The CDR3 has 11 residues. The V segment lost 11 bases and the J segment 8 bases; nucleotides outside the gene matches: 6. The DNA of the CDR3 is TGTGCCGCGAAAGGGGGCGATGAGCAGTTCTTC. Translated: CAAKGGDEQFF. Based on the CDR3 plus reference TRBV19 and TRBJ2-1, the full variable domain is DGGITQSPKYLFRKEGQNVTLSCEQNLNHDAMYWYRQDPGQGLRLIYYSQIVNDFQKGDIAEGYSVSREKKESFPLTVTSAQKNPTAFYLCAAKGGDEQFFGPGTRLTVL.

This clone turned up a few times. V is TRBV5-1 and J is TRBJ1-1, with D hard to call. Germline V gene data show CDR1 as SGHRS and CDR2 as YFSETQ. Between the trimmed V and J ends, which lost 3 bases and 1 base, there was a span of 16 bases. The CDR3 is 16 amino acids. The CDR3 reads CASSSQGADRNTEAFF. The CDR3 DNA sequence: TGCGCCAGCAGCTCACAAGGAGCCGATAGGAACACTGAAGCTTTCTTT.

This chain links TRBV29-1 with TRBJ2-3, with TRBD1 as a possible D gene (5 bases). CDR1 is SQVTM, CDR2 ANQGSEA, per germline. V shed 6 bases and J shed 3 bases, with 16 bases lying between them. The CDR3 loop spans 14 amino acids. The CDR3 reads CSVRVADTTDTQYF. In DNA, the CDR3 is TGCAGCGTAAGGGTGGCGGACACAACAGATACGCAGTATTTT.

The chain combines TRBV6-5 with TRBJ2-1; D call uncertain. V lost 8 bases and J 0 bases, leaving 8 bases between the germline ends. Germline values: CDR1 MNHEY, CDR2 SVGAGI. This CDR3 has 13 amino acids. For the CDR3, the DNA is TGTGCCAGCGCGTATAGCTCCTACAATGAGCAGTTCTTC. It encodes CASAYSSYNEQFF.

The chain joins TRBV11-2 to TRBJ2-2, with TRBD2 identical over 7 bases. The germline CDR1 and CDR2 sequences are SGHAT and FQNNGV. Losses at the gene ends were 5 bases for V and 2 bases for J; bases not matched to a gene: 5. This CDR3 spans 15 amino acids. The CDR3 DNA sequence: TGTGCCAGCAGCCCGCGGGGGACCAACACCGGGGAGCTGTTTTTT. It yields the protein CASSPRGTNTGELFF.

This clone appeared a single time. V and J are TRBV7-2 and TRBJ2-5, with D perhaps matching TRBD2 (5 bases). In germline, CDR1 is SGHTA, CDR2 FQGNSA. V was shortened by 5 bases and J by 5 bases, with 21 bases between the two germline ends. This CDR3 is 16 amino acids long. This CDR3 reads CASSLMRYGEAETQYF. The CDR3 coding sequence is TGTGCCAGCAGCCTCATGCGTTACGGGGAAGCCGAGACCCAGTACTTC.

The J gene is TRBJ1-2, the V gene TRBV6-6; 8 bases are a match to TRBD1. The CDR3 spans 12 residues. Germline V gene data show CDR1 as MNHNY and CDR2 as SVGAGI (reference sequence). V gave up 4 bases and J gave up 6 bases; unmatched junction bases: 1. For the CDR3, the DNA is TGTGCCAGCAGTTTGACAGGGGATGGCTACACCTTC. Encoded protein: CASSLTGDGYTF.

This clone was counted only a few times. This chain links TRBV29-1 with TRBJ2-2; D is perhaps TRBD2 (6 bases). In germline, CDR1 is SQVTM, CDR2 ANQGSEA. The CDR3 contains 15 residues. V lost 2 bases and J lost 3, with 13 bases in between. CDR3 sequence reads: CSVERGGVYTGELFF. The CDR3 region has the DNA TGCAGCGTTGAAAGGGGCGGGGTGTACACCGGGGAGCTGTTTTTT.